This is a list of T cell receptor beta chains from one sample in a study of cytomegalovirus exposure and HLA in healthy donors. The method was immunoSEQ multiplex PCR; TCRdb's version includes in-frame clones alone and lacks a portion of them. The data contain about 140,000 clones, approximately 72% of them seen just once; the ten biggest clones take up 6.5%. Sequencing was performed on PBMCs. The receptors were sampled from a woman aged 60-70 years in good health and CMV-seronegative. Both conserved end residues are part of each CDR3. The D gene is left open where the match is weak. Clone size, where shown, is once, few, many, or a class for clones that have expanded.

D,J,V,size,length,CDR3,DNA
.,TRBJ1-1,TRBV2,.,13,CASTGDLNTEAFF,TGTGCCAGCACCGGGGACTTGAACACTGAAGCTTTCTTT
TRBD2,TRBJ2-1,TRBV29-1,.,17,CSVEIPPRGVSYNEQFF,TGCAGCGTTGAGATCCCCCCGCGGGGGGTTTCCTACAATGAGCAGTTCTTC
.,TRBJ1-4,TRBV18,.,14,CASSPRGGAEKLFF,TGTGCCAGCTCACCACGCGGGGGGGCTGAAAAACTGTTTTTT
.,TRBJ1-1,TRBV6-5,once,14,CASSAEAPGTEAFF,TGTGCCAGCAGTGCAGAGGCCCCGGGCACTGAAGCTTTCTTT
TRBD1,TRBJ2-1,TRBV2,.,16,CASRWDRGGRYNEQFF,TGTGCCAGCAGATGGGACAGGGGTGGACGGTACAATGAGCAGTTCTTC
.,TRBJ1-1,TRBV11-2,.,14,CASSYLTGGAGAFF,TGTGCCAGCAGCTACCTCACGGGGGGCGCGGGCGCTTTCTTT
TRBD1,TRBJ2-1,TRBV5-6,.,15,CASSLGDRGGNEQFF,TGTGCCAGCAGCTTAGGGGACAGGGGTGGTAATGAGCAGTTCTTC
TRBD2,TRBJ2-1,TRBV6-5,.,16,CASSSGTSGVRDEQFF,TGTGCCAGCAGTTCCGGGACTAGCGGGGTACGGGATGAGCAGTTCTTC
TRBD2,TRBJ2-3,TRBV12-5,.,19,CASGFLGTSGRWGTDTQYF,TGTGCTAGTGGTTTTCTCGGGACTAGCGGGAGGTGGGGCACAGATACGCAGTATTTT
.,TRBJ2-5,TRBV6-1,.,15,CASSEAWKRQETQYF,TGTGCCAGCAGTGAAGCATGGAAGCGGCAAGAGACCCAGTACTTC
.,TRBJ1-4,TRBV28,.,11,CASSSRTRMFF,TGTGCCAGCAGTTCAAGGACACGGATGTTTTTT
TRBD2,TRBJ2-5,TRBV27,.,20,CASSPTPAASGGGIQETQYF,TGTGCCAGCAGTCCTACGCCCGCGGCTAGCGGGGGGGGGATCCAAGAGACCCAGTACTTC
.,TRBJ2-7,TRBV7-2,.,19,CASSLGIPEGPGLTYEQYF,TGTGCCAGCAGCTTAGGCATACCAGAGGGGCCGGGACTTACCTACGAGCAGTACTTC
TRBD2,TRBJ2-7,TRBV29-1,.,13,CSVAGTSGIEQYF,TGCAGCGTTGCCGGGACTAGCGGGATCGAGCAGTACTTC
TRBD1,TRBJ1-6,TRBV6-5,.,14,CASSYDAGGSPLHF,TGTGCCAGCAGTTACGACGCAGGGGGCTCTCCCCTCCACTTT
.,TRBJ2-1,TRBV6-5,once,14,CASRLGNIYNEQFF,TGTGCCAGTCGACTAGGGAATATCTACAATGAGCAGTTCTTC
TRBD1,TRBJ2-1,TRBV7-3,.,13,CASSEGQLNEQFF,TGTGCCAGCAGCGAGGGACAGCTCAATGAGCAGTTCTTC
TRBD1,TRBJ2-1,TRBV29-1,.,15,CSVVGTALSYNEQFF,TGCAGCGTTGTAGGGACAGCTCTCTCCTACAATGAGCAGTTCTTC
TRBD1,TRBJ2-5,TRBV29-1,.,16,CSVARDRGPGAETQYF,TGCAGCGTCGCCCGGGACAGGGGGCCAGGGGCGGAGACCCAGTACTTC
.,TRBJ1-2,TRBV19,.,15,CASSISQGRMVGYTF,TGTGCCAGTAGTATTTCTCAGGGAAGGATGGTTGGCTACACCTTC
TRBD2,TRBJ2-1,TRBV5-4,.,17,CASSPTAGGTTYNEQFF,TGTGCCAGCAGTCCTACGGCGGGGGGGACAACCTACAATGAGCAGTTCTTC
.,TRBJ2-5,TRBV7-3,few,13,CASSRGHQETQYF,TGTGCCAGCAGCCGGGGACATCAAGAGACCCAGTACTTC
TRBD1,TRBJ2-5,TRBV7-9,.,14,CASSHLDREETQYF,TGTGCCAGCAGCCATCTGGACAGGGAAGAGACCCAGTACTTC
.,TRBJ2-7,TRBV5-1,once,13,CASSPAGAPEQYF,TGCGCCAGCAGCCCGGCGGGGGCCCCCGAGCAGTACTTC
.,TRBJ2-2,TRBV7-9,.,14,CASSLPARAGELFF,TGTGCCAGCAGCTTGCCGGCGAGGGCCGGGGAGCTGTTTTTT
.,TRBJ1-1,TRBV28,few,15,CASSSPPAGNTEAFF,TGTGCCAGCAGTTCACCTCCGGCGGGAAACACTGAAGCTTTCTTT
TRBD2,TRBJ2-1,TRBV9,.,15,CASSDSGNRVNEQFF,TGTGCCAGCAGCGATAGCGGGAACCGTGTCAATGAGCAGTTCTTC
.,TRBJ2-5,TRBV6-1,.,14,CASRDGLTALGQYF,TGTGCCAGCAGAGACGGCCTCACTGCTCTCGGGCAGTACTTC
TRBD1,TRBJ2-7,TRBV29-1,.,13,CSVQTGNSYEQYF,TGCAGCGTCCAGACAGGGAACTCCTACGAGCAGTACTTC
TRBD2,TRBJ2-5,TRBV5-1,.,15,CASSSGGTYQETQYF,TGCGCCAGCAGTAGCGGGGGTACCTACCAAGAGACCCAGTACTTC
.,TRBJ1-3,TRBV7-2,.,19,CASSLPPGGARISGNTIYF,TGTGCCAGCAGCCTACCACCTGGGGGGGCTAGGATCTCTGGAAACACCATATATTTT
TRBD2,TRBJ2-5,TRBV4-2,few,13,CASSTSAQETQYF,TGTGCCAGTTCGACTAGCGCACAAGAGACCCAGTACTTC
TRBD2,TRBJ2-2,TRBV6-1,.,15,CASTPTSGSAGELFF,TGTGCCAGCACCCCCACTAGCGGGAGTGCCGGGGAGCTGTTTTTT
TRBD2,TRBJ2-3,TRBV7-2,once,16,CASSLVGTSDTDTQYF,TGTGCCAGCAGCTTAGTCGGGACTAGCGACACAGATACGCAGTATTTT
TRBD2,TRBJ2-3,TRBV19,.,17,CASSTPDSGGAGDTQYF,TGTGCCAGTAGTACCCCGGATAGCGGGGGGGCTGGAGATACGCAGTATTTT
TRBD2,TRBJ2-5,TRBV27,.,15,CASSFGGLAAQTQYF,TGTGCCAGCAGTTTTGGGGGACTAGCAGCGCAGACCCAGTACTTC
.,TRBJ1-2,TRBV7-2,.,13,CASSSDPGVGYTF,TGTGCCAGCAGCTCGGATCCCGGGGTGGGCTACACCTTC
.,TRBJ1-4,TRBV28,.,12,CASSLSYEKLFF,TGTGCCAGCAGTTTATCTTATGAAAAACTGTTTTTT
TRBD1,TRBJ2-7,TRBV5-1,.,14,CASKSGTGGREQYF,TGCGCCAGCAAGTCCGGGACAGGGGGCCGCGAGCAGTACTTC
.,TRBJ1-1,TRBV28,.,14,CASSLWGGVTEAFF,TGTGCCAGCAGTTTATGGGGAGGGGTCACTGAAGCTTTCTTT
.,TRBJ1-1,TRBV6-5,few,13,CASTPRGWTEAFF,TGTGCCAGCACACCCAGGGGCTGGACTGAAGCTTTCTTT
TRBD1,TRBJ2-3,TRBV28,.,15,CASSQDRGFTDTQYF,TGTGCCAGCAGTCAGGACAGGGGATTCACAGATACGCAGTATTTT
TRBD1,TRBJ1-2,TRBV29-1,.,13,CSAPDRGGHRYTF,TGCAGCGCGCCTGACAGGGGAGGCCATCGCTACACCTTC
TRBD2,TRBJ2-1,TRBV19,.,16,CASSILGGGGVEEQFF,TGTGCCAGTAGTATACTAGGCGGGGGGGGCGTCGAGGAGCAGTTCTTC